Here is one T cell receptor beta chain with its context. These data come from a study of regulatory T cells in long-lasting Graves disease. As to time point: newly diagnosed GD, antithyroid drugs for less than 3 months. Researchers made the TCR library from RNA that was extracted from PBMCs. Building of the TCR beta libraries involved iRepertoire HTBI primers and Arm-PCR of CDR3 regions. TCRdb ran MiXCR on the multiplex PCR reads and lists one entry per CDR3 protein. The repertoire includes roughly 560,000 distinct CDR3 sequences, 12% of them detected once, and 7.5% to 9% sits in the top ten. Separately, the same data were catalogued under a study of T cells in Graves' hyperthyroidism and ophthalmopathy. That study reports: Investigators excluded patients with uncontrolled infection, other autoimmune disease, pregnancy or lactation. Most thyroid clonotypes with frequency above 0.001 were detected in blood.

The material was peripheral blood mononuclear cells (PBMCs), obtained at new diagnosis, from a patient treated with antithyroid drugs. The receptor was derived from a woman in her 30s with Graves disease.

In DNA form, the CDR3 reads TGTGCCAGCAGTTACTTAGGACACCTGGGACCACGGAGCTCCTACGAGCAGTACTTC. This gives the protein CASSYLGHLGPRSSYEQYF. The rearrangement uses TRBV7-3 and TRBJ2-7, with D possibly called TRBD1 or TRBD2 (5 bases each). The germline gives CDR1 SGHTA, CDR2 FQGTGA. The CDR3 has 19 residues. The V end was cut by 6 bases, the J end by 0 bases, with 27 bases between.